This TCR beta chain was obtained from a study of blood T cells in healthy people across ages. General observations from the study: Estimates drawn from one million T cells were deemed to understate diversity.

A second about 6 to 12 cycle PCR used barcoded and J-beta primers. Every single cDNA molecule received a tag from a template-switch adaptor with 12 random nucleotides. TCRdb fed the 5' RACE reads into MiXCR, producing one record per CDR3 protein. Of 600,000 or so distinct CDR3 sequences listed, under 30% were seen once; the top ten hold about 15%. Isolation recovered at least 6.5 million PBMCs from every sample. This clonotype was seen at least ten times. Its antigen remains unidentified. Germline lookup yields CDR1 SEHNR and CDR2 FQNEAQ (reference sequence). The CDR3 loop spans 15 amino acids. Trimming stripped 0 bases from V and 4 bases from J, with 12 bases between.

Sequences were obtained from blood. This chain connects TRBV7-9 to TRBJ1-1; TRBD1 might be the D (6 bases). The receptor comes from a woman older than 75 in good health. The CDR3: CASSLAQGDGTEAFF. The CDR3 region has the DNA TGTGCCAGCAGCTTAGCACAGGGAGATGGCACTGAAGCTTTCTTT.